This TCR beta chain was obtained from a study of cytomegalovirus exposure and HLA in healthy donors (dated by TCRdb to 2016 to 2017). General notes on the study: According to a later analysis, the roughly 120 validation repertoires were produced on the same platform as the approximately 600 repertoires of the first cohort. The study aimed to test whether signatures of past pathogen exposure could be identified by cataloging public T cell receptors. In addition to the first cohort of 666 subjects, a separate validation cohort of 120 different subjects was used. The study combined high-throughput TCR immunosequencing, statistical association of individual TCRs with disease status, and machine learning to predict cytomegalovirus infection status. Here is what the overall study found, with its caveats: Most TCR sequences were observed very rarely across donors, whereas some public TCRs were present in many individuals. All 110 or so repertoires were used to score co-occurrence in the validation cohort in a later analysis, because that analysis had no HLA typing for the cohort. Three of the identified cytomegalovirus-associated TCR beta chains were confirmed in vitro to be specific for cytomegalovirus antigens. Cytomegalovirus status was reported to be diagnosed by the classifier with high specificity and sensitivity in both the original and validation cohorts. A later analysis found that TCRs clustered in the first cohort also tended to co-occur in the 100 to 150 validation repertoires, with 94% of cluster scores above 0. The authors suggested that the approach could potentially be extended to other disease states and immunological phenotypes. The study gave a list of under 200 TCR beta chains associated with cytomegalovirus.

Separate from the roughly 700-subject first cohort, the validation cohort of 120 subjects was the group to which the donors belonged. This clone was counted a few times. No cognate antigen has been identified for it. Base-call qualities are not available, and no considerably larger clone is one nucleotide away. V loses 5 bases, J loses 2 bases, and the germline ends lie 15 bases apart. Including cysteine and phenylalanine, the CDR3 has 15 amino acids. CDR3 DNA is the only sequence kept; it has 45 bases, read in frame from the first base. From the germline V gene, CDR1 is SGHTA and CDR2 is FQGNSA. Receptor amplification or capture employed the immunoSEQ multiplex PCR assay. The paper's processing steps were these. A statistical classification framework was built for diagnosing cytomegalovirus status from the catalog of TCR beta chain sequences. Sourced from immuneACCESS, this table was stored by TCRdb with only in-frame sequences that have V and J called. A share of the clones is absent; for the studies checked, an unresolved V gene accounts for under half, and the remainder has no known explanation. The D gene and trimming were derived from the DNA, and the V and J assignments and clone size from that table. The sample yields some 140,000 clones; 70% to 90% were counted once. The ten largest clones represent roughly 1.4% of the sample.

The chain couples TRBV7-2 to TRBJ1-2; a weak D assignment points to TRBD1 (6 bases agree). The TCR was taken from a woman aged 30 to 39 in good health and CMV-seronegative. The material sequenced was PBMCs. The CDR3 amino acid sequence is: CASSRISTGNYGYTF. The DNA is as follows: TGTGCCAGCAGCCGGATCTCGACAGGCAACTATGGCTACACCTTC.